This T cell receptor beta chain was retrieved from a study of T cells after yellow fever vaccination (dated by TCRdb to about 2019). Looking at the study overall: Libraries from fractions with low cell numbers were prepared with the SMART-Seq v4 Ultra Low Input RNA kit. To follow T-cell clones before and after primary and booster YFV17D yellow fever vaccination, bulk TCR alpha and beta repertoires were sequenced over time. The cohort comprised two healthy male donors, one aged 18 to 30 and one aged 30 to 39 years. Blood samples were taken at several timepoints before and after primary and secondary immunization, and bulk PBMC replicates and cell subsets were isolated.

As to this clonotype: Base quality data are lacking; no much larger clone is found one base away.

Ends trimmed: V by 1 base, J by 4 bases; bases unmatched to a gene: 8. CDR1 and CDR2, looked up from the germline V gene, are SGHRS and YFSETQ. The CDR3 goes from the cysteine to the phenylalanine over 16 residues. The retained sequence is limited to the CDR3, 48 bases, with the frame set at the first base. TCR cDNA was made using 5'RACE template switching, a step that added a universal primer site and unique molecular identifiers. Priming of cDNA synthesis was performed from both the TCR alpha and TCR beta constant segments. Library amplification involved two PCR steps, and the second step added sample barcodes and sequencing adapters. Sequencing of the libraries was done on either Illumina HiSeq 2500 (2x100 bp) or NovaSeq (2x150 bp). The source study handled its data this way. MIGEC was used to demultiplex reads and collapse the reads into UMI consensus sequences, and MiXCR was used for V(D)J alignment. Vaccine-responding clonotypes were identified with edgeR using replicate PBMC samples, with FDR below 0.01 and a log2 fold change above 5 up to day 15 being required. Each bulk clonotype was labeled CD4 or CD8 based on which sequenced repertoire, CD4 or CD8, contained the clonotype at higher abundance. A clonotype counted as NS4B-specific if enriched at least 10-fold in dextramer-positive versus dextramer-negative fractions, with CD4-biased clonotypes left out. TCRdb reprocessing: public reads trimmed at Q25 with fastp, clones called with MiXCR, in-frame beta chains kept. Rows are unified per CDR3 protein, each entry keeping the most common DNA and genes. These V and J calls derive from TCRdb rather than the authors' analysis. This sample has more than 65,000 distinct CDR3 sequences in its table, and less than 15% of those were observed once. The ten largest account for around 24% of the sample.

In light of the paper, this sample's treatment or condition label describes: live attenuated yellow fever vaccine strain. A standard Ficoll-Paque protocol was used to isolate PBMCs from peripheral blood. Epitope-specific CD8 T cells were sorted using a dextramer loaded with the yellow fever NS4B epitope peptide, with anti-CD3 and anti-CD8 staining. RNA was extracted with TriZol from bulk PBMCs, CD4 and CD8 fractions, and dextramer-positive and dextramer-negative fractions. Beyond this particular receptor, the publication reports: Compared with the primary T-cell response, the secondary T-cell response was faster but weaker, reaching its peak on day 5 rather than on day 15. After the booster, most of the clones that had expanded following primary vaccination were detected again (almost 98% of CD4 and around 88% of CD8), which suggests that memory was broadly maintained. Computational filtering was required because FACS-sorted repertoires could contain abundant contaminating clonotypes from the bulk population. A small fraction of clonotypes appeared in both the CD4 and CD8 compartments, likely as a result of convergent recombination. Because only a couple of donors were included in the study, the extent to which the findings can be generalized is limited.

The sequence was collected from a man aged 18 to 30 who received the YFV17D yellow fever vaccine. The source was CD8+ T cells not binding an NS4B(214-222) dextramer, sorted from PBMCs, collected approximately 20 days after the first yellow fever vaccination. The cell subset or site label for this specimen denotes: NS4B epitope dextramer-negative CD8 T cells. Rearrangement joined TRBV5-1 to TRBJ2-3, with 8 bases in between that match TRBD2. The nucleotide sequence reads as follows: TGCGCCAGCAGCTTGAATCACCTCGGGAGGGCAGATACGCAGTATTTT. This codes for CASSLNHLGRADTQYF.